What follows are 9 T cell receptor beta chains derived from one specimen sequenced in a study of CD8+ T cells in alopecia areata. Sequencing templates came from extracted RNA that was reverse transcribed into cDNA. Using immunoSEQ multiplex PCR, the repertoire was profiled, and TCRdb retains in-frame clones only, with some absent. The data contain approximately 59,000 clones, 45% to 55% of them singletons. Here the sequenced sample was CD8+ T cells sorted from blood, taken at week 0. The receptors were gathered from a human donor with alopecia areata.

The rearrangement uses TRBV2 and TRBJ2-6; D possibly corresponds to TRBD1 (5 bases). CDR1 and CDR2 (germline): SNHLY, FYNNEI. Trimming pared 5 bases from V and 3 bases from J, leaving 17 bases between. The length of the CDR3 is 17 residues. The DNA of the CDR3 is TGTGCCAGCAGTCAGGGTTCGGTCCTCGGTGGGGCCAACGTCCTGACTTTC. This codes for CASSQGSVLGGANVLTF.

CDR3 DNA sequence: TGCAGCGTCCCCAAATGGACAGGGGGGAGCGAGACCCAGTACTTC. Protein sequence: CSVPKWTGGSETQYF. V is TRBV29-1 and J is TRBJ2-5; 10 bases agree with TRBD1. Per the germline V gene, CDR1 is SQVTM and CDR2 is ANQGSEA. The CDR3 runs to 15 residues. V lost 6 bases, J lost 5 bases, and 12 bases stayed unmatched. Using reference TRBV29-1 and TRBJ2-5 for the parts outside the CDR3, the full variable domain is SAVISQKPSRDICQRGTSLTIQCQVDSQVTMMFWYRQQPGQSLTLIATANQGSEATYESGFVIDKFPISRPNLTFSTLTVSNMSPEDSSIYLCSVPKWTGGSETQYFGPGTRLLVL.

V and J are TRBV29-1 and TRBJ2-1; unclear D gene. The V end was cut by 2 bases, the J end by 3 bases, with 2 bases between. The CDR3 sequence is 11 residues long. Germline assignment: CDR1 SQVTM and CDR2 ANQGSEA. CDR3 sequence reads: CSVELYNEQFF. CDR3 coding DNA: TGCAGCGTTGAACTCTACAATGAGCAGTTCTTC.

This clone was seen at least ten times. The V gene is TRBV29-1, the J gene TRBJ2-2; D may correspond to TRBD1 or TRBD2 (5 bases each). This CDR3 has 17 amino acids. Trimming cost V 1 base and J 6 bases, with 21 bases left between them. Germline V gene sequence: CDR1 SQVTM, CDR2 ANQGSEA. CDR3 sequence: CSVEVRANGANPGELFF. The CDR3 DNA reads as TGCAGCGTTGAAGTACGGGCGAACGGGGCAAACCCCGGGGAGCTGTTTTTT.

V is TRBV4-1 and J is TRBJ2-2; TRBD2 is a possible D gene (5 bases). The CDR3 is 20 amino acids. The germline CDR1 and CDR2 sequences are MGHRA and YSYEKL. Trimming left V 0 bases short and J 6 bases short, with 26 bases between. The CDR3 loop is CASSQDLKRISHEGPGELFF. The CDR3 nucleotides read TGCGCCAGCAGCCAAGATCTCAAGAGAATATCACACGAGGGCCCCGGGGAGCTGTTTTTT.

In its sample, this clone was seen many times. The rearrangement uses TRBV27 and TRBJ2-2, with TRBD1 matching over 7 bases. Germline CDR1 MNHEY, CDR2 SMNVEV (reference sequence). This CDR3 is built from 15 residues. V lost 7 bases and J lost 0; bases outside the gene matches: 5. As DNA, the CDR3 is TGTGCCAGCACTTTTGGGACAGCGAACACCGGGGAGCTGTTTTTT. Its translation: CASTFGTANTGELFF.

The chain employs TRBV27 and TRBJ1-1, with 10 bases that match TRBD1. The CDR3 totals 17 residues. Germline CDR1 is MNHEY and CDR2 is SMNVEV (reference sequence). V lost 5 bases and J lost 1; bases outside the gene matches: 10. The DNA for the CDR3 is TGTGCCAGCAGTCCAACCGGGACAGGGGACAGGAACACTGAAGCTTTCTTT. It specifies CASSPTGTGDRNTEAFF.

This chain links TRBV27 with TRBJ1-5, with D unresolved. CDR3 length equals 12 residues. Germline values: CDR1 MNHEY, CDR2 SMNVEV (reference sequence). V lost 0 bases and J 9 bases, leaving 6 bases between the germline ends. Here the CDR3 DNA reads TGTGCCAGCAGTTTATCAGCGGGGCCCCAGCATTTT. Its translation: CASSLSAGPQHF.

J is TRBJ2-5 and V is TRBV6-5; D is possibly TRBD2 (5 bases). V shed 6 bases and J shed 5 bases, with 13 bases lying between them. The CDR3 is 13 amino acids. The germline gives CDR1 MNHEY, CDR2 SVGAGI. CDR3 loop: CASRKETTETQYF. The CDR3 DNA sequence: TGTGCCAGCAGAAAAGAGACTACGGAGACCCAGTACTTC.